These T cell receptor beta chains were read from a single sample in a study of blood T cell repertoires in COVID-19. Here immunoSEQ multiplex PCR was the method, and the copy in TCRdb shows in-frame clones only, minus some. This sample has about 250,000 clones, with around four fifths found just once. The sequencing input was peripheral blood. These receptors all stem from a woman aged 55-69 years with active or convalescent COVID-19. Each CDR3 is given with its conserved first and last residue. Fields, in order: clone size, J gene, D gene, V gene, CDR3 protein, CDR3 DNA. A D gene is named only where the DNA matches it firmly. Size is stated for part of the rows, as once, few or many counts, or as a class when the clone is expanded.

abundance: .
j_gene: TRBJ2-3
d_gene: TRBD2
v_gene: TRBV9
CDR3aa: CASKPAGKGGIDTQYF
CDR3nt: TGTGCCAGCAAACCAGCGGGAAAGGGTGGTATTGATACGCAGTATTTT

abundance: few
j_gene: TRBJ2-5
d_gene: TRBD2
v_gene: TRBV3-1/TRBV3-2
CDR3aa: CASSLAGIQETQYF
CDR3nt: TGTGCCAGCAGCCTAGCGGGGATACAAGAGACCCAGTACTTC

abundance: once
j_gene: TRBJ2-7
d_gene: TRBD2
v_gene: TRBV5-6
CDR3aa: CASSSGTSASEQYF
CDR3nt: TGTGCCAGCAGCTCCGGGACTAGCGCCTCCGAGCAGTACTTC

abundance: .
j_gene: TRBJ2-5
d_gene: .
v_gene: TRBV18
CDR3aa: CASSPGQDRRAQYF
CDR3nt: TGTGCCAGTTCACCGGGGCAGGACCGGAGGGCCCAGTACTTC

abundance: once
j_gene: TRBJ2-7
d_gene: TRBD2
v_gene: TRBV15
CDR3aa: CATSLAGEGYEQYF
CDR3nt: TGTGCCACCAGTTTAGCGGGAGAAGGTTACGAGCAGTACTTC

abundance: few
j_gene: TRBJ2-1
d_gene: TRBD2
v_gene: TRBV3-1/TRBV3-2
CDR3aa: CASSPQTSGGDEQFF
CDR3nt: TGTGCCAGCAGCCCACAGACTAGCGGGGGGGATGAGCAGTTCTTC

abundance: .
j_gene: TRBJ1-1
d_gene: .
v_gene: TRBV10-3
CDR3aa: CAIGERLNTEAFF
CDR3nt: TGTGCCATCGGGGAGCGTTTGAACACTGAAGCTTTCTTT

abundance: .
j_gene: TRBJ1-5
d_gene: .
v_gene: TRBV19
CDR3aa: CASSIGGGQPQHF
CDR3nt: TGTGCCAGTAGTATTGGGGGAGGACAGCCCCAGCATTTT

abundance: .
j_gene: TRBJ2-3
d_gene: TRBD2
v_gene: TRBV27
CDR3aa: CASSPSNYLAGVSTDTQYF
CDR3nt: TGTGCCAGCAGTCCGAGTAACTATCTAGCGGGGGTTTCGACAGATACGCAGTATTTT

abundance: .
j_gene: TRBJ1-4
d_gene: TRBD1
v_gene: TRBV19
CDR3aa: CASSGTGGAFEKLFF
CDR3nt: TGTGCCAGTAGTGGGACAGGGGGCGCCTTTGAAAAACTGTTTTTT

abundance: .
j_gene: TRBJ1-6
d_gene: TRBD1
v_gene: TRBV5-1
CDR3aa: CASSWDRGNSPLHF
CDR3nt: TGCGCCAGCAGCTGGGACAGGGGAAATTCACCCCTCCACTTT

abundance: once
j_gene: TRBJ2-3
d_gene: TRBD1
v_gene: TRBV4-2
CDR3aa: CASSQDRGTDTQYF
CDR3nt: TGTGCCAGCAGCCAAGACAGGGGGACAGATACGCAGTATTTT

abundance: .
j_gene: TRBJ1-2
d_gene: TRBD1
v_gene: TRBV3-1/TRBV3-2
CDR3aa: CASSQDHRGNGYTF
CDR3nt: TGTGCCAGCAGCCAAGATCACAGGGGTAATGGCTACACCTTC

abundance: .
j_gene: TRBJ2-1
d_gene: .
v_gene: TRBV5-1
CDR3aa: CASSLSSSYEQFF
CDR3nt: TGCGCCAGCAGCTTGTCTAGCAGTTATGAGCAGTTCTTC

abundance: .
j_gene: TRBJ2-3
d_gene: .
v_gene: TRBV19
CDR3aa: CASSITAVDTQYF
CDR3nt: TGTGCCAGTAGTATAACGGCGGTAGATACGCAGTATTTT

abundance: .
j_gene: TRBJ2-5
d_gene: .
v_gene: TRBV2
CDR3aa: CASSLLLETQYF
CDR3nt: TGTGCCAGCAGCCTCCTTTTGGAGACCCAGTACTTC

abundance: .
j_gene: TRBJ2-1
d_gene: TRBD2
v_gene: TRBV4-2
CDR3aa: CASSQVAGANNEQFF
CDR3nt: TGTGCCAGCAGCCAAGTAGCGGGGGCCAACAATGAGCAGTTCTTC

abundance: .
j_gene: TRBJ2-3
d_gene: TRBD1
v_gene: TRBV5-4
CDR3aa: CASRDRAPDTQYF
CDR3nt: TGTGCCAGCAGGGACAGGGCCCCCGATACGCAGTATTTT

abundance: .
j_gene: TRBJ2-5
d_gene: .
v_gene: TRBV12-1
CDR3aa: CASSHTKDSGKTQYF
CDR3nt: TGTGCCAGCAGCCACACAAAAGATAGCGGAAAGACCCAGTACTTC

abundance: .
j_gene: TRBJ2-3
d_gene: TRBD1
v_gene: TRBV6-2/TRBV6-3
CDR3aa: CASSDRGQGGDTQYF
CDR3nt: TGTGCCAGCAGCGACAGGGGGCAAGGGGGAGATACGCAGTATTTT

abundance: .
j_gene: TRBJ2-1
d_gene: .
v_gene: TRBV6-2/TRBV6-3
CDR3aa: CASSPVVGRASNEQFF
CDR3nt: TGTGCCAGCAGTCCCGTGGTGGGGAGAGCTTCCAATGAGCAGTTCTTC

abundance: .
j_gene: TRBJ2-1
d_gene: .
v_gene: TRBV7-3
CDR3aa: CASSLNGPSYNEQFF
CDR3nt: TGTGCCAGCAGCTTAAATGGGCCGTCCTACAATGAGCAGTTCTTC

abundance: .
j_gene: TRBJ1-6
d_gene: .
v_gene: TRBV18
CDR3aa: CASSPAGSGAPLHF
CDR3nt: TGTGCCAGCTCACCGGCCGGGTCCGGCGCGCCCCTCCACTTT

abundance: .
j_gene: TRBJ2-7
d_gene: TRBD1
v_gene: TRBV5-1
CDR3aa: CASRYQPGTGVYYEQYF
CDR3nt: TGCGCCAGCAGATATCAGCCCGGGACAGGGGTTTACTACGAGCAGTACTTC

abundance: .
j_gene: TRBJ1-1
d_gene: .
v_gene: TRBV6-6
CDR3aa: CASSQDTEAFF
CDR3nt: TGTGCCAGCAGCCAGGACACTGAAGCTTTCTTT

abundance: .
j_gene: TRBJ2-2
d_gene: .
v_gene: TRBV29-1
CDR3aa: CSVEGPRGTGELFF
CDR3nt: TGCAGCGTTGAAGGTCCGCGGGGTACCGGGGAGCTGTTTTTT

abundance: .
j_gene: TRBJ2-3
d_gene: TRBD2
v_gene: TRBV5-1
CDR3aa: CASSLELAGGITDTQYF
CDR3nt: TGCGCCAGCAGCTTAGAACTAGCGGGGGGAATCACAGATACGCAGTATTTT

abundance: .
j_gene: TRBJ1-4
d_gene: TRBD1
v_gene: TRBV7-9
CDR3aa: CASSSTTGEREKLFF
CDR3nt: TGTGCCAGCAGCTCCACCACAGGGGAACGGGAAAAACTGTTTTTT

abundance: .
j_gene: TRBJ2-7
d_gene: TRBD2
v_gene: TRBV27
CDR3aa: CASSLSSGLNEQYF
CDR3nt: TGTGCCAGCAGTTTATCCTCGGGACTAAACGAGCAGTACTTC

abundance: .
j_gene: TRBJ1-1
d_gene: .
v_gene: TRBV30
CDR3aa: CAWTTGNTEAFF
CDR3nt: TGTGCCTGGACGACAGGGAACACTGAAGCTTTCTTT

abundance: few
j_gene: TRBJ1-5
d_gene: .
v_gene: TRBV3-1/TRBV3-2
CDR3aa: CASSQGLYQPQHF
CDR3nt: TGTGCCAGCAGCCAAGGGCTTTATCAGCCCCAGCATTTT

abundance: .
j_gene: TRBJ2-5
d_gene: TRBD1
v_gene: TRBV19
CDR3aa: CASSMVYPGQGIGETQYF
CDR3nt: TGTGCCAGTAGTATGGTGTATCCGGGACAGGGTATAGGGGAGACCCAGTACTTC

abundance: .
j_gene: TRBJ2-7
d_gene: TRBD2
v_gene: TRBV27
CDR3aa: CASRLAGSYEQYF
CDR3nt: TGTGCCAGCAGGTTAGCGGGTTCATACGAGCAGTACTTC

abundance: few
j_gene: TRBJ2-1
d_gene: .
v_gene: TRBV4-2
CDR3aa: CASSQDSRDYNEQFF
CDR3nt: TGTGCCAGCAGCCAAGATAGCAGGGACTACAATGAGCAGTTCTTC

abundance: .
j_gene: TRBJ1-4
d_gene: .
v_gene: TRBV30
CDR3aa: CAWRDSIRAEKLFF
CDR3nt: TGTGCCTGGAGGGACAGTATCCGGGCCGAAAAACTGTTTTTT

abundance: .
j_gene: TRBJ1-6
d_gene: .
v_gene: TRBV30
CDR3aa: CAWSGEVNSPLHF
CDR3nt: TGTGCCTGGAGCGGGGAGGTGAATTCACCCCTCCACTTT

abundance: .
j_gene: TRBJ2-3
d_gene: TRBD2
v_gene: TRBV7-2
CDR3aa: CASSLNLAGGGTDTQYF
CDR3nt: TGTGCCAGCAGCTTGAACTTAGCGGGAGGTGGCACAGATACGCAGTATTTT